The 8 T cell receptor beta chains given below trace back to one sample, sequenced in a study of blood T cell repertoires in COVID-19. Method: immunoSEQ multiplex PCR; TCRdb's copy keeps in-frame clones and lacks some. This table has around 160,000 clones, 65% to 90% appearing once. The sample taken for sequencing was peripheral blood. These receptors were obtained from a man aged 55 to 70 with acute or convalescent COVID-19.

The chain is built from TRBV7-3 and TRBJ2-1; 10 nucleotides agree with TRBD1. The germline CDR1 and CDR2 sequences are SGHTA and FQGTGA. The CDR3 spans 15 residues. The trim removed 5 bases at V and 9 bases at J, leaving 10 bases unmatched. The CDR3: CASSTTGTGATEQFF. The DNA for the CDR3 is TGTGCCAGCAGCACCACCGGGACAGGGGCTACTGAGCAGTTCTTC.

CDR3 sequence reads: CASSMSGQSNSPLHF. The DNA of the CDR3 is TGTGCCAGTAGTATGTCGGGACAGAGCAATTCACCCCTCCACTTT. This chain links TRBV19 with TRBJ1-6, with 7 bases that match TRBD1. Germline V gives CDR1 LNHDA, CDR2 SQIVND (reference sequence). Germline trimming cut 3 bases from V and 7 bases from J; bases unmatched to any gene: 6. This CDR3 is 15 amino acids long.

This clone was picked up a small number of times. The CDR3 spells CASSPSGQGEIAQPQHF. The CDR3 DNA sequence: TGTGCCAGCAGCCCGTCGGGACAGGGGGAGATAGCTCAGCCCCAGCATTTT. The chain employs TRBV7-8 and TRBJ1-5; 11 bases are shared with TRBD1. The V gene's germline CDR1 is SGHVS and CDR2 FQNEAQ. The CDR3 extends over 17 amino acids. V shed 5 bases, J shed 6 bases, and the junction held 12 bases outside the gene matches.

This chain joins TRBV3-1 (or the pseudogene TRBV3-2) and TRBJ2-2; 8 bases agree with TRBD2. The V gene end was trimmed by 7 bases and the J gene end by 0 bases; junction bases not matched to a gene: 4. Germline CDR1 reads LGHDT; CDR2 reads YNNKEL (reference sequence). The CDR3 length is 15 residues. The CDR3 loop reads CASTELAANTGELFF. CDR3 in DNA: TGTGCCAGCACCGAACTAGCGGCGAACACCGGGGAGCTGTTTTTT.

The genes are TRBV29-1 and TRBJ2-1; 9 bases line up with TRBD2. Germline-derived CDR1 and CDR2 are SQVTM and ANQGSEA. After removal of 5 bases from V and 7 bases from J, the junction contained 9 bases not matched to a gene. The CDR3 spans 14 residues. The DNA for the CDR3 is TGCAGCGTTCTCCCCCTGCGGGAGGGGAATGAGCAGTTCTTC. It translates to CSVLPLREGNEQFF.

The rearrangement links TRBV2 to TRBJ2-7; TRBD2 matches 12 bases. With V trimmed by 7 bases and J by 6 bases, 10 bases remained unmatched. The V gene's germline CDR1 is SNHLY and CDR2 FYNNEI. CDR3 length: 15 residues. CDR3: CASTDPGLAGPEQYF. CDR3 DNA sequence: TGTGCCAGCACCGACCCCGGACTAGCGGGACCCGAGCAGTACTTC.

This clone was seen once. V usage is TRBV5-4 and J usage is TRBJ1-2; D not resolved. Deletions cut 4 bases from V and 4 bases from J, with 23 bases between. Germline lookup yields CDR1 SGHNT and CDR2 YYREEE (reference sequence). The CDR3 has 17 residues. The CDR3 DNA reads TGTGCCAGCAGCCCTGGCGCCAGGAAGGTGGCGGGCTATGGCTACACCTTC. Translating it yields CASSPGARKVAGYGYTF.

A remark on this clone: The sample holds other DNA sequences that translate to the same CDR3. CDR3 sequence: CASSDRVNEQFF. CDR3 nucleotide sequence: TGTGCCAGCAGTGACAGGGTAAATGAGCAGTTCTTC. The chain combines TRBV2 with TRBJ2-1; TRBD1 is a possible D gene (5 bases). The CDR3 has 12 residues. V lost 3 bases to trimming and J lost 7 bases, with 7 bases between them. Germline-derived CDR1 and CDR2 are SNHLY and FYNNEI.